Sequencing of this TCR beta chain was carried out in a study of cytomegalovirus exposure and HLA in healthy donors (dated by TCRdb to the late 2010s). About the full investigation: An earlier analysis of several hundred of the donors reported approximately 300 Gb of sequence data and roughly 100 million unique TCR beta sequences from 150 million to 200 million T cells. Approximately 300 gigabases of sequencing data and around 85 million unique TCR sequences made up an early release that covered over 550 HLA-typed donors. Of the approximately 370 genotyped donors, over 80% were placed in the genetic ancestry cluster associated with self-reported Caucasian donors. The study aimed to test whether cataloging public T cell receptors could reveal signatures of past pathogen exposure. The study used immunosequencing to profile the T cell repertoires of 670 or so subjects and linked those repertoires to cytomegalovirus serostatus. Besides the first cohort of 666 subjects, a separate validation cohort made up of over 100 different subjects was used. The study combined high-throughput TCR immunosequencing, statistical association of individual TCRs with disease status, and machine learning to predict cytomegalovirus infection status. To study patterns of TCR occurrence, a later analysis re-analyzed previously published TCR beta repertoires from several hundred donors and added high-resolution HLA genotyping. Rather than using new phenotypic data, the later analysis identified candidate immune exposures from TCR beta sequences and from how often those sequences occurred across donors. An earlier analysis of approximately 640 of the donors applied high-throughput TCR beta sequencing to assess whether each TCR beta V gene segment acted as functional or pseudogenic. Donor age, sex, ethnicity and CMV serostatus were collected together with the repertoire data. In a later genetic analysis, genome-wide SNP genotypes for about 65% of the roughly 700 donors were used, and that subset was treated as a discovery cohort. All discovery cohort repertoires had been generated on a single sequencing platform. HLA typing covered class I and class II loci at four-digit resolution. The number of donors typed differed by locus, with 629-630 for A, B, C, DRB1 and DQB1, approximately 500 for DQA1, 606 for DPA1, and some 450 for DPB1. About 5 DR-DQ haplotypes were handled as single units for association and clustering, since linkage in the cohort was strong. Among some 410 genotyped donors of the cohort, an average of approximately 240,000 unique TCR beta nucleotide sequences were sequenced per donor, roughly 18% of them non-productive. What the work shows at the level of the full study, not this receptor alone: In a later genetic analysis, fewer N-insertions in productive TCRs were reported among donors in an Asian-associated ancestry cluster than the roughly 700-donor mean. Because HLA typing was missing for some donors at each locus, association tests included only the typed subset. The authors suggested that the approach could potentially be extended to other disease states and immunological phenotypes. In a later analysis, HLA-associated TCR beta chains showed more clonal expansion and lower generation probabilities than non-associated chains that were equally common. Only TCR beta chains were sequenced in this cohort, and the absence of alpha or paired-chain data limited detectable features. While some public TCRs were present in many individuals, most TCR sequences turned up only very rarely across donors. A later analysis found that most CMV-associated TCR beta chains appeared HLA-restricted, with HLA associations seemingly driven largely by CMV exposure. In vitro tests confirmed that a few of the cytomegalovirus-associated TCR beta chains recognize cytomegalovirus antigens. Because the 87-base-pair reads could not distinguish some IMGT-functional V segments, including TRBV6-2 and TRBV6-3, those segments were excluded. For the cohort, immune exposure information was limited to CMV serostatus. A later analysis found that TCR association rates varied across HLA loci, with DRB1 alleles showing the most associated TCRs and HLA-C alleles the fewest. Strong co-occurrence of HLA alleles, especially DR and DQ, made assigning TCR associations to individual alleles difficult. Because counts were too low, seventeen rarely observed V segments, including chromosome 9 orphons, were left out of the earlier analysis of over 550 of the donors. The classifier was reported to diagnose cytomegalovirus status with high specificity and sensitivity in both the original and validation cohorts. According to a later analysis, parvovirus B19, influenza, CMV and Epstein-Barr virus appeared linked to several top co-occurrence clusters. The sequencing pipeline was judged likely to have produced a cluster of highly shared sequence variants as a technical artifact. Linkage disequilibrium might explain the correlated functional status among segregating V segments, but an unknown experimental factor could not be excluded. In a later genetic analysis, a missense DCLRE1C variant was associated with V-gene and J-gene trimming of TCR beta chains, and the association was replicated in an independent cohort. The study gave a list of more than 150 TCR beta chains associated with cytomegalovirus. A further reported finding was that TCR beta sequences accurately predicted the HLA-A and HLA-B alleles for most subjects in the first cohort. The presence/absence analyses assumed that sequencing depth was roughly uniform across donors, and that assumption may not be true. An earlier analysis of around 500 of the donors showed that most TCR beta V segments appeared in productive rearrangements either about 90% or about 30% of the time, which broadly matched IMGT annotations. At a false discovery rate of 0.05, a later analysis linked some 18,000 TCR beta sequences to specific HLA alleles.

The cohort comprised 666 healthy bone marrow donors. At the time of sampling, every cohort member was nominally healthy, though immune exposures that went unrecorded were likely present. The donor tested CMV seropositive and was one of the 289 seropositive cohort members. Every donor gave a peripheral blood sample, and the peripheral blood mononuclear cells from that sample were used for TCR beta sequencing. Genomic DNA was extracted from the blood cell samples with the Qiagen DNeasy Blood Extraction Kit. About this clone: Its antigen is not yet known. No quality values exist for individual bases; no much larger clone is one base distant.

The CDR3 measures 13 amino acids from cysteine to phenylalanine. The only DNA kept is the CDR3, 39 bases in frame from the first base. Clipping removes 6 bases from V and 11 bases from J, with 11 as the unmatched junction base count. Reading the germline V gene gives CDR1 LGHNT and CDR2 FRNRAP. The library was obtained by the immunoSEQ multiplex PCR assay. For the multiplex PCR, a mixture combining 60 forward primers for TCR Vbeta segments and 13 reverse primers for TCR Jbeta segments was used. The CDR3 region of rearranged TCR beta genes was amplified from genomic DNA by a multiplex PCR assay. Amplified TCR beta libraries were sequenced as 87-base-pair reads on the Illumina HiSeq System. The published analysis was carried out like this. A later analysis counted about 82 million unique TCR beta chains across the 670 or so repertoires, and around 9.9 million of these chains were shared by at least two donors. Raw reads were error-corrected and collapsed into unique sequences with a nearest-neighbor algorithm that merged closely related sequences to remove PCR and sequencing errors. V, D and J gene segments were assigned by aligning CDR3 sequences to IMGT reference sequences. Each retained sequence needed at least a six-nucleotide match to both a V gene segment and a J gene segment. A rearrangement counted as productive if the CDR3 had no stop codons and remained in frame with V and J, and every other rearrangement counted as non-productive. Following IMGT convention, CDR3 was defined as the stretch from the second conserved V-encoded cysteine to the conserved J-encoded phenylalanine. Sequences without an unambiguous match to a single V gene segment were excluded from the earlier analysis of 500 to 700 of the donors. An earlier analysis of roughly 590 of the donors called V segments functional above 56.7% productive rearrangements and segregating when the between-donor standard deviation exceeded 5%. A statistical classification framework was developed to diagnose cytomegalovirus status using the catalog of TCR beta chain sequences. In a later analysis, V and J genes were assigned by comparing TCR nucleotide sequences against IMGT/GENE-DB human TR gene sequences. A later analysis assigned CDR3 sequences and most-parsimonious VDJ recombination scenarios with the TCRdist pipeline. In a later analysis, each TCR beta chain was defined by its CDR3 amino acid sequence together with its V-gene family, and reads lacking a unique V-gene family were excluded. As a way to deal with suspected cross-contamination and a sequencing artifact, a later analysis dropped 450 to 600 nucleotide sequences that were highly shared and had low generation probability. For each public chain, a later analysis derived a clonal expansion index from normalized ranks of inferred template counts within each repertoire. In a later analysis, generation probabilities were computed with a VDJ recombination model fitted to out-of-frame rearrangements, and the resulting probabilities were checked against IGoR. A later analysis scored TCR-TCR, TCR-HLA and TCR-CMV co-occurrence with hypergeometric tests, applying a repertoire-size bias correction to TCR pairs. In a later analysis, false discovery rates were estimated by permuting HLA or CMV assignments 20 times. In a later analysis, co-occurring TCRs were grouped using DBSCAN, and TCRdist sequence similarity was added for clustering within HLA-allele-positive subsets. Co-occurrence clustering excluded repertoires with fewer than 30,000 or more than 120,000 public chains, plus five with anomalous nucleotide sharing. Here the immuneACCESS table is served through TCRdb, limited to in-frame sequences with V and J called. Missing clones are a known gap in these copies; in checked studies unresolved V genes cover under half, and the rest lacks a known reason. V and J calls and clone size are as listed in that table; D and trimming were resolved from the DNA. The sample contains fewer than 200,000 clones, roughly 13% of them found a single time. The ten largest clonotypes hold roughly 7.7% of the sample.

The receptor's source is a man between 50 and 59 years old in good health and CMV-seropositive. The rearrangement joined TRBV12-5 to TRBJ2-5; 8 of the junction bases match TRBD1. The sequencing input was PBMCs. The CDR3: CASGLGQGGKQYF. The nucleotide sequence is given as TGTGCTAGTGGACTCGGACAGGGCGGCAAGCAGTACTTC. The reference TRBV12-5 and TRBJ2-5 proteins fill in what lies around the CDR3, so the full variable domain reads DARVTQTPRHKVTEMGQEVTMRCQPILGHNTVFWYRQTMMQGLELLAYFRNRAPLDDSGMPKDRFSAEMPDATLATLKIQPSEPRDSAVYFCASGLGQGGKQYFGPGTRLLVL.